Given below is one T cell receptor beta chain in context. These data originate in a study of blood T cell repertoires in COVID-19. Data came from immunoSEQ multiplex PCR; TCRdb stores just in-frame clones and leaves some out. The data show around 210,000 clones, with under 85% seen just once and 7.8% held by the top ten. J gave up 5 bases and V 11 bases, and 10 bases lay outside the gene matches. The CDR3 length is 13 residues. Germline CDR1 reads LGHDT; CDR2 reads YNNKEL (reference sequence). This chain uses TRBV3-1 (or the pseudogene TRBV3-2) with TRBJ2-5; 8 nucleotides match TRBD2. This sequence was found in a woman over 75 with COVID-19, enrolled during active disease. Sequencing was carried out using peripheral blood. CDR3 loop: CAASGRPLETQYF. CDR3 DNA: TGTGCCGCTAGCGGGCGCCCTTTGGAGACCCAGTACTTC.